This TCR beta chain emerged from a study of cytomegalovirus exposure and HLA in healthy donors. General observations from the study: The investigators catalogued 150 or so TCR beta chains as cytomegalovirus-associated.

It was with 60 Vbeta and 13 Jbeta primers that the PCR ran. Assay used: immunoSEQ multiplex PCR; TCRdb lists only in-frame clones, some missing. The sample holds about 88,000 clones, roughly 79% seen once. About this clone: The antigen is not known.

Germline loops: CDR1 SQVTM, CDR2 ANQGSEA. CDR3 size: 14 residues. Trimming pared 0 bases from V and 2 bases from J, leaving 8 bases between. The TCR comes from a woman in her thirties or forties in good health and CMV-seronegative. This chain connects TRBV29-1 to TRBJ2-1; a possible D gene is TRBD1 (6 bases). Sequencing was done on a sample of PBMCs. The chain's CDR3 is CSVEERTAYNEQFF. Written as DNA, the CDR3 is TGCAGCGTTGAAGAACGGACAGCCTACAATGAGCAGTTCTTC.